This entry features one T cell receptor beta chain sequence. Its antigen is not identified. The germline V gene encodes CDR1 SGHNT and CDR2 YYREEE (reference sequence). CDR3 length equals 16 residues. Trimming took 0 bases from V and 3 from J, leaving 16 bases between them. The entry originates in a study of T cell repertoires in ileal Crohn's disease. Study-level points and caveats: Active smokers at surgery had more clonal expansions than non-smokers.

Assay: immunoSEQ multiplex PCR; the TCRdb copy retains only in-frame clones and omits some. The table records thousands of clones, about 79% of them present only once. The sequence was obtained from an adult with Crohn's disease. The V call is TRBV5-4, the J call TRBJ2-7; possible D gene TRBD1, 5 bases. The sample consisted of ileal tissue. The CDR3 DNA sequence: TGTGCCAGCAGCTTGGTGATGGGGCAGGGTGGCTACGAGCAGTACTTC. Translated: CASSLVMGQGGYEQYF.